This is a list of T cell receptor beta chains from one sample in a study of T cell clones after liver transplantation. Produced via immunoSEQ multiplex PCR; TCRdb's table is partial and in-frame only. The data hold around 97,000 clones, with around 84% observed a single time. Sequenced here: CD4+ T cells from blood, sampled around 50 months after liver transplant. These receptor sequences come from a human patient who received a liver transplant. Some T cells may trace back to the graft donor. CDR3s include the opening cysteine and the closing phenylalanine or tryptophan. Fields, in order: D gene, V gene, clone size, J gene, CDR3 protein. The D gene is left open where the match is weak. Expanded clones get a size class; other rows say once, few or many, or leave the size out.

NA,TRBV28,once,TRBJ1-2,CATLGMSGAAPNYGYTF
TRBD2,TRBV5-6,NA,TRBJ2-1,CASSSAGVHNEQFF
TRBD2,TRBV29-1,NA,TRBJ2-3,CSVPPGGVSTDTQYF
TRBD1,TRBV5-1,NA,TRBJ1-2,CASSLEQGRNYGYTF
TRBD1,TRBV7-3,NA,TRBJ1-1,CASSLKGTGKAFF
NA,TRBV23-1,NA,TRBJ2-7,CASKRFSPNSYEQYF
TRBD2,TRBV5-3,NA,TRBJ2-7,CARSHLPGGYEQYF
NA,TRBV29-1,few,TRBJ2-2,CSVVTGRWNTGELFF
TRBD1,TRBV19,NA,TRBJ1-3,CASSIAGTGRYTIYF
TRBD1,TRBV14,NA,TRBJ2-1,CASSRIGGQGYNEQFF
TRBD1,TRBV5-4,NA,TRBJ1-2,CASSQRTGLLGYTF
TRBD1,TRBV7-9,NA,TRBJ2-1,CASSRDRVGEQFF
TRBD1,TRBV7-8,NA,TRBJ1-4,CASSPMTGTREKLFF
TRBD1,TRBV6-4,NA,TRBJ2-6,CASSGTGTGANVLTF
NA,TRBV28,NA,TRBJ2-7,CASQTGDGYEQYF
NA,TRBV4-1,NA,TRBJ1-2,CASSQAGTADYGYTF
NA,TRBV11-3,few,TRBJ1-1,CASSRDRNTEAFF
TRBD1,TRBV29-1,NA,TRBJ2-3,CSAWTGGYTDTQYF
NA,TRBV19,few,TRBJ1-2,CASSISVYGYTF
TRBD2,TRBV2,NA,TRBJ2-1,CASRGLAVPYNEQFF
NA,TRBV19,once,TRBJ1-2,CASSPRTDKGYTF
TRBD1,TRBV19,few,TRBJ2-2,CASSISARDRASTGELFF
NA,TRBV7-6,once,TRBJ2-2,CASSYRVGAGELFF
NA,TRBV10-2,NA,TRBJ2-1,CASSDNRAYNEQFF
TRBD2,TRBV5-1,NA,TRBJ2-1,CASSLGTSGRVNEQFF
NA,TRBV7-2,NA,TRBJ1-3,CASSLRNGNTIYF
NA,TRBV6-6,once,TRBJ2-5,CASSRGLQETQYF
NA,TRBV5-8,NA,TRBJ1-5,CASSLETGPQPQHF
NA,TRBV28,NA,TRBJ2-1,CASGRGSSYNEQFF
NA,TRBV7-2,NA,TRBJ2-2,CASTLNAELFF